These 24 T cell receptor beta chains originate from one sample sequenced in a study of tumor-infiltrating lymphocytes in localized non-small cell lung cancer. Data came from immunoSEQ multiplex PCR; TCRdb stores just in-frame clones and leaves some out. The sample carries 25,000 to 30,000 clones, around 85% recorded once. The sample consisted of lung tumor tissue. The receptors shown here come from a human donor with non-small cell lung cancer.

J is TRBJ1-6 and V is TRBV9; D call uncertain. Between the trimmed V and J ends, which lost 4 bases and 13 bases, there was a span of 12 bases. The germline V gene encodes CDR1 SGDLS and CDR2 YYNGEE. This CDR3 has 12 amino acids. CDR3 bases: TGTGCCAGCAGCTACAATAAGGGTCCCCTCCACTTT. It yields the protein CASSYNKGPLHF.

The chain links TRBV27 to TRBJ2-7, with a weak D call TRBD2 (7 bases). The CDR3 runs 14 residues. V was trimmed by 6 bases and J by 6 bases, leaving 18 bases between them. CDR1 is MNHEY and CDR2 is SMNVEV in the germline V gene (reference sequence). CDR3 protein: CASSLRGAPPEQYF. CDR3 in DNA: TGTGCCAGCAGCCTCCGGGGGGCACCCCCCGAGCAGTACTTC.

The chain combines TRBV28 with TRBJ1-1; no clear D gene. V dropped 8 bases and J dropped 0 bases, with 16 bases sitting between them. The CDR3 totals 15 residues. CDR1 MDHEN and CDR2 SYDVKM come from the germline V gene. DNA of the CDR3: TGTGCCAGCGGACTACGGGGTAATATGAACACTGAAGCTTTCTTT. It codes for CASGLRGNMNTEAFF.

The CDR3 nucleotides are TGTGCCAGCAGTTTCAGGGCGTCCTATGGCTACACCTTC. It codes for CASSFRASYGYTF. This sequence joins TRBV27 and TRBJ1-2, with D possibly being TRBD1 (5 bases). The germline gives CDR1 MNHEY, CDR2 SMNVEV (reference sequence). The CDR3 has 13 amino acids. V was clipped by 3 bases and J by 4 bases, with 9 bases between them.

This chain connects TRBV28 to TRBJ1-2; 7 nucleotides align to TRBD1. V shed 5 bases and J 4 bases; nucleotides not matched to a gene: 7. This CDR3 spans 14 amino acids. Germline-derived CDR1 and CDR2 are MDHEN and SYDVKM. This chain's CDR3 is CASSAGTASYGYTF. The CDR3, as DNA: TGTGCCAGCAGTGCCGGGACAGCTTCCTATGGCTACACCTTC.

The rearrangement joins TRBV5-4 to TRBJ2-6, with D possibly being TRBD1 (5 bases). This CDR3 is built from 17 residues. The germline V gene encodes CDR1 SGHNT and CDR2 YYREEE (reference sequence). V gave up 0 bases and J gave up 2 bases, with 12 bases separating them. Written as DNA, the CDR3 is TGTGCCAGCAGCTTGGGGGGCAGTACCACTGGGGCCAACGTCCTGACTTTC. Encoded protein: CASSLGGSTTGANVLTF.

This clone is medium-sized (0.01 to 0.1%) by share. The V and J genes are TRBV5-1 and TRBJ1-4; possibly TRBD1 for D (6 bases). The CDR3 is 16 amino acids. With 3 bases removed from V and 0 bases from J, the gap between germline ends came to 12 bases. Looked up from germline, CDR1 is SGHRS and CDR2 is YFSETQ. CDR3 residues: CASSSGQPSTNEKLFF. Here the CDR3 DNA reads TGCGCCAGCAGCTCTGGACAGCCCTCAACTAATGAAAAACTGTTTTTT.

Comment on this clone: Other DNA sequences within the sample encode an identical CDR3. CDR3 bases: TGCGCCAGCAGCTTAGGAGGTGCCTATGGCTACACCTTC. It is translated as CASSLGGAYGYTF. The gene calls are TRBV5-1 and TRBJ1-2, with no clear D. Trimming removed 2 bases from V and 4 bases from J, with 9 bases in between. CDR1 and CDR2 from the germline V gene are SGHRS and YFSETQ. This CDR3 has 13 amino acids.

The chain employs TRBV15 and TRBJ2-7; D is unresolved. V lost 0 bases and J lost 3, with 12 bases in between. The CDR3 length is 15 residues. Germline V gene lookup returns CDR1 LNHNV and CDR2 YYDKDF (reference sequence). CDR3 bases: TGTGCCACCAGCAGAGATTCAGGAGCCAACTACGAGCAGTACTTC. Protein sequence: CATSRDSGANYEQYF.

The CDR3 DNA reads as TGCGCCAGCAGCTATCCGGGGACTAGCGGGGCCTACGAGCAGTACTTC. Amino acids: CASSYPGTSGAYEQYF. The chain has TRBV5-1 and TRBJ2-7, with TRBD2 identical over 13 bases. This CDR3 spans 16 amino acids. In germline, CDR1 is SGHRS, CDR2 YFSETQ. V dropped 3 bases and J dropped 2; count of bases not matched to a gene: 5.

In nucleotides, the CDR3 is TGTGCCAGCAGCCTGCTCGTGAGTGTTTGGGTCGGTGGCTACACCTTC. Amino acids: CASSLLVSVWVGGYTF. The J gene is TRBJ1-2, the V gene TRBV28; D call uncertain. Germline V gives CDR1 MDHEN, CDR2 SYDVKM. V gave up 6 bases and J gave up 7 bases, with 24 bases separating them. CDR3 length equals 16 residues.

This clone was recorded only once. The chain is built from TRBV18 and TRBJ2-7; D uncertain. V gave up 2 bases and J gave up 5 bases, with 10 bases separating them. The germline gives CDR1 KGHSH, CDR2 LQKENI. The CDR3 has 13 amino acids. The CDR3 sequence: CASSPYGRDEQYF. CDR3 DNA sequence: TGTGCCAGCTCACCATACGGCCGTGACGAGCAGTACTTC.

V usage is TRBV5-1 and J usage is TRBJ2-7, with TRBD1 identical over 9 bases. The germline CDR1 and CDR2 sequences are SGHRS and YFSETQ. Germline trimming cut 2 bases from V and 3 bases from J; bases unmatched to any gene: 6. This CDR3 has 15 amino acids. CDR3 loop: CASSLPGQGSYEQYF. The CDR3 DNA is TGCGCCAGCAGCTTACCGGGACAGGGCAGCTACGAGCAGTACTTC.

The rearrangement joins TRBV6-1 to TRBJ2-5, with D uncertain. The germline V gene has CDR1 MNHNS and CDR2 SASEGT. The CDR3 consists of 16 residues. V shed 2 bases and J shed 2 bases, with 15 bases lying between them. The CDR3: CASSEFQTRMQETQYF. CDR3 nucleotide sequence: TGTGCCAGCAGTGAATTCCAGACCCGCATGCAAGAGACCCAGTACTTC.

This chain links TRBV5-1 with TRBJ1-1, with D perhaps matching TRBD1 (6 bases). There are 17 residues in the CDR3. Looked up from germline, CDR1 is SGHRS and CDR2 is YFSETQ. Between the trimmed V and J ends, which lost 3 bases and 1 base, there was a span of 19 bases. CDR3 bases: TGCGCCAGCAGCTCCGGGCAGGGGTTCGTGAGGAACACTGAAGCTTTCTTT. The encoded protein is CASSSGQGFVRNTEAFF.

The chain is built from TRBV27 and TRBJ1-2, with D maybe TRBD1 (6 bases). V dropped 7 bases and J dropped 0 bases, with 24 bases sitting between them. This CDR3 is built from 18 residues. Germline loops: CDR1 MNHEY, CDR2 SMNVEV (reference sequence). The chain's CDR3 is CASMMEGGQQAANYGYTF. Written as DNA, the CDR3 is TGTGCCAGCATGATGGAGGGGGGGCAACAAGCAGCTAACTATGGCTACACCTTC.

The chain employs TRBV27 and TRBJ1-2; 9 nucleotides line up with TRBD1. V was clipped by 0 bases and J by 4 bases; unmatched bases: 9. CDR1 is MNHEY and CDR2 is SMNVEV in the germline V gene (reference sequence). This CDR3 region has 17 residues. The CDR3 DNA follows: TGTGCCAGCAGTTTATCCCTTGGGACAGGGATAATCTATGGCTACACCTTC. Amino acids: CASSLSLGTGIIYGYTF.

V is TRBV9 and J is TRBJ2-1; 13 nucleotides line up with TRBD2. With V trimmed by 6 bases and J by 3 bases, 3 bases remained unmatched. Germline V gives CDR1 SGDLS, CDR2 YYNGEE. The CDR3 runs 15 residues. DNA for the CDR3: TGTGCCAGCAACCGACTAGCGGGGGGCTACAATGAGCAGTTCTTC. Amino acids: CASNRLAGGYNEQFF.

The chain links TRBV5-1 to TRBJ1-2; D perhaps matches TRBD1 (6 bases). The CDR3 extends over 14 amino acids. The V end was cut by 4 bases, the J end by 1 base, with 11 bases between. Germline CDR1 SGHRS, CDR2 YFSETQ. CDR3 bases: TGCGCCAGCAGCCTCCACAGGGATAACTATGGCTACACCTTC. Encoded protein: CASSLHRDNYGYTF.

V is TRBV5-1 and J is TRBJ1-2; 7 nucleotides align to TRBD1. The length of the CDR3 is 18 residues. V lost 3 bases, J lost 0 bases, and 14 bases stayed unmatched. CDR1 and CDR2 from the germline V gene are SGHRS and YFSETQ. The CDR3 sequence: CASSSGTAVHLANYGYTF. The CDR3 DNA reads TGCGCCAGCAGCTCCGGGACAGCGGTTCATCTAGCTAACTATGGCTACACCTTC.

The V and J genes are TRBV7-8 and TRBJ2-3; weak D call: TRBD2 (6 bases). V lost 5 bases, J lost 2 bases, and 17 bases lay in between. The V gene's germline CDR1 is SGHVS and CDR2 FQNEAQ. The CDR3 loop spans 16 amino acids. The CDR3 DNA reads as TGTGCCAGCAGCACCTGGGAGGTAGCGTACACAGATACGCAGTATTTT. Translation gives CASSTWEVAYTDTQYF.

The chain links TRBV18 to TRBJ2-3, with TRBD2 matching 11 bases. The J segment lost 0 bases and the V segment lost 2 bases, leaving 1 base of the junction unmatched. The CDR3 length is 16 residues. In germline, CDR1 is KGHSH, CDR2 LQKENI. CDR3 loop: CASSPRLAGSTDTQYF. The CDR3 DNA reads TGTGCCAGCTCACCAAGACTAGCGGGGAGCACAGATACGCAGTATTTT.

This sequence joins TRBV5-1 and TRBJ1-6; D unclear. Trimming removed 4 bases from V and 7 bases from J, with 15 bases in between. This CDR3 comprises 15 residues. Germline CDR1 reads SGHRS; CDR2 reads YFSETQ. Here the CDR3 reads CASSPGQAGNSPLHF. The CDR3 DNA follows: TGCGCCAGCAGCCCTGGGCAGGCTGGAAATTCACCCCTCCACTTT.

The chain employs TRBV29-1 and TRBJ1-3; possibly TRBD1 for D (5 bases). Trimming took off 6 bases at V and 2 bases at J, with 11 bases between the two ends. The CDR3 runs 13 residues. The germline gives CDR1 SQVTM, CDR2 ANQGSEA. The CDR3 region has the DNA TGCAGCGTAGGCGGGGGAACTGGAAACACCATATATTTT. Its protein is CSVGGGTGNTIYF.